This TCR beta chain is from a study of T-cell reconstitution after alpha-beta-depleted transplantation in children. This clonotype was seen ten or more times. The antigen remains unidentified. Relative to the germline gene, one junction end is altered; a read error may explain this. General observations from the study: Roughly two months post-transplant, alpha-beta T cells reportedly originated from several hundred graft clones that had expanded. Some patients showed high day-60 TCRbeta diversity, which derived from surviving recipient T cells and thymic progenitors. Diversity and T-cell counts at one year after transplant derived mostly from new T cells.

As it was prepared, the TCRbeta library received unique molecular identifiers. TCRdb passed the PCR reads through MiXCR, listing each CDR3 protein once. The profile shows around 450,000 distinct CDR3 sequences, 10% to 13% of them singletons. The CDR3 is 14 amino acids. Per germline, CDR1 SSHAT and CDR2 FNYEAQ (reference sequence). This receptor was obtained from a child aged 2-9 years with inherited bone marrow failure, due to receive a stem cell transplant. The material was PBMCs, obtained before TCRalphabeta/CD19-depleted stem cell transplant. The chain couples TRBV7-7 to TRBJ2-1; weak D call: TRBD2 (5 bases). The DNA for the CDR3 is TGTGCTAGCAGCTTAGAGGGCCTTTACAATGAGCAGTTCTTC. Amino acids: CASSLEGLYNEQFF.